Following are 13 T cell receptor beta chains from one sample sequenced in a study of blood T cell repertoires in COVID-19. Assay: immunoSEQ multiplex PCR; the TCRdb copy retains only in-frame clones and omits some. This sample has fewer than 40,000 clones; roughly nine tenths occur once, and the top ten carry about 26%. Sequencing was carried out using peripheral blood. Receptor source: an elderly woman with active or convalescent COVID-19.

J is TRBJ1-1 and V is TRBV5-1; D possibly corresponds to TRBD1 (6 bases). CDR1 is SGHRS, CDR2 YFSETQ, per germline. V was cut by 0 bases and J by 1 base, with 7 bases left in between. CDR3 size: 14 residues. The CDR3 region is CASSLVDRNTEAFF. The CDR3 DNA sequence: TGCGCCAGCAGCTTGGTGGACAGGAACACTGAAGCTTTCTTT.

V is TRBV5-4 and J is TRBJ2-2; 10 nucleotides match TRBD2. V dropped 4 bases and J dropped 7; count of bases not matched to a gene: 16. Germline V gene sequence: CDR1 SGHNT, CDR2 YYREEE (reference sequence). This CDR3 is built from 18 residues. The DNA for the CDR3 is TGTGCCAGCAGCCCCAGATCAGTAGCGGGGGGTCGTGACGGGGAGCTGTTTTTT. Protein sequence: CASSPRSVAGGRDGELFF. The whole variable domain, remainder taken from reference TRBV5-4 and TRBJ2-2, is ETGVTQSPTHLIKTRGQQVTLRCSSQSGHNTVSWYQQALGQGPQFIFQYYREEENGRGNFPPRFSGLQFPNYSSELNVNALELDDSALYLCASSPRSVAGGRDGELFFGEGSRLTVL.

The gene calls are TRBV6-1 and TRBJ2-3; a weak D match, TRBD2 (7 bases). The CDR3 is made up of 16 amino acids. Per the germline V gene, CDR1 is MNHNS and CDR2 is SASEGT. V was clipped by 2 bases and J by 4 bases, with 16 bases between them. The DNA for the CDR3 is TGTGCCAGCAGTGAATCGCCCGGGGGGCCGGCAGATACGCAGTATTTT. Translating it yields CASSESPGGPADTQYF.

The chain combines TRBV5-4 with TRBJ1-3; tentative D call: TRBD1 (5 bases). From germline, CDR1 is SGHNT and CDR2 YYREEE (reference sequence). The CDR3 has 15 residues. Trimming removed 1 base at V and 0 bases at J, with 8 bases between. CDR3 sequence: CASSLLRDSGNTIYF. CDR3 DNA sequence: TGTGCCAGCAGCTTGCTCAGGGACTCTGGAAACACCATATATTTT. The whole variable domain, remainder taken from reference TRBV5-4 and TRBJ1-3, is ETGVTQSPTHLIKTRGQQVTLRCSSQSGHNTVSWYQQALGQGPQFIFQYYREEENGRGNFPPRFSGLQFPNYSSELNVNALELDDSALYLCASSLLRDSGNTIYFGEGSWLTVV.

This clone has only one observation. V and J are TRBV2 and TRBJ1-6; 8 bases agree with TRBD1. Germline V CDR1 and CDR2: SNHLY, FYNNEI. The J segment lost 1 base and the V segment lost 7 bases, leaving 9 bases of the junction unmatched. CDR3 length: 17 amino acids. The CDR3 bases are TGTGCCAGCACTTCCCAGGGGGCGGGGTCCTATAATTCACCCCTCCACTTT. Protein: CASTSQGAGSYNSPLHF.

The chain joins TRBV28 to TRBJ2-6; 9 bases agree with TRBD1. With V trimmed by 2 bases and J by 1 base, 12 bases remained unmatched. Germline V gives CDR1 MDHEN, CDR2 SYDVKM. CDR3 size: 20 residues. For the CDR3, the DNA is TGTGCCAGCAGTTTACCACGGACAGGGGAGAGGAGTTCTGGGGCCAACGTCCTGACTTTC. It specifies CASSLPRTGERSSGANVLTF.

This chain uses TRBV13 with TRBJ2-2, with D possibly being TRBD2 (5 bases). The germline CDR1 and CDR2 sequences are PRHDT and FYEKMQ (reference sequence). The CDR3 length is 12 residues. The V gene lost 5 bases and the J gene lost 7 bases, with 8 bases spanning the gap. The CDR3 region is CASSPDYGELFF. The CDR3 nucleotides read TGTGCCAGCAGCCCTGACTACGGGGAGCTGTTTTTT.

This clone was detected once. The gene calls are TRBV5-1 and TRBJ2-2; a weak D match, TRBD1 (6 bases). V lost 0 bases, J lost 0 bases, and 6 bases lay in between. The CDR3 covers 15 residues. From germline, CDR1 is SGHRS and CDR2 YFSETQ. CDR3 protein: CASSLGTANTGELFF. The CDR3 region has the DNA TGCGCCAGCAGCTTGGGGACAGCGAACACCGGGGAGCTGTTTTTT.

The J gene is TRBJ2-2, the V gene TRBV30; 9 bases match TRBD2. Germline V gene lookup returns CDR1 GTSNPN and CDR2 SVGIG (reference sequence). V was pared by 2 bases and J by 3 bases, with 10 bases of the junction left unmatched. The CDR3 totals 17 residues. The CDR3 sequence: CAWSSLSGGFYTGELFF. The CDR3, as DNA: TGTGCCTGGAGTTCGCTCAGCGGGGGGTTTTACACCGGGGAGCTGTTTTTT.

The chain joins TRBV19 to TRBJ2-3, with 7 bases aligning to TRBD1. The V gene's germline CDR1 is LNHDA and CDR2 SQIVND (reference sequence). The CDR3 is 18 residues long. The J segment lost 0 bases and the V segment lost 4 bases, leaving 13 bases of the junction unmatched. The CDR3 sequence: CASSTSTPRQGSTDTQYF. CDR3 nucleotide sequence: TGTGCCAGTAGTACTTCCACCCCCCGACAGGGCAGCACAGATACGCAGTATTTT.

CDR3 coding DNA: TGTGCCAGTAGTGCCACAGGGTCCGAGCAGTACTTC. It specifies CASSATGSEQYF. J is TRBJ2-7 and V is TRBV19; a weak D match, TRBD1 (6 bases). Germline CDR1 LNHDA, CDR2 SQIVND (reference sequence). The CDR3 sequence is 12 residues long. V was trimmed by 5 bases and J by 6 bases, leaving 11 bases between them.

DNA for the CDR3: TGTGCCAGCACCTCAGGGACACAGGATGGGGAGCAGTACTTC. Its protein is CASTSGTQDGEQYF. The chain has TRBV28 and TRBJ2-7; D is perhaps TRBD1 (6 bases). With 7 bases removed from V and 7 bases from J, the gap between germline ends came to 20 bases. Germline V gene data show CDR1 as MDHEN and CDR2 as SYDVKM. The CDR3 is 14 residues long. The whole variable domain, remainder taken from reference TRBV28 and TRBJ2-7, is DVKVTQSSRYLVKRTGEKVFLECVQDMDHENMFWYRQDPGLGLRLIYFSYDVKMKEKGDIPEGYSVSREKKERFSLILESASTNQTSMYLCASTSGTQDGEQYFGPGTRLTVT.

The rearrangement joins TRBV11-2 to TRBJ2-2; 11 bases align to TRBD2. Germline CDR1 is SGHAT and CDR2 is FQNNGV. The V gene end was trimmed by 2 bases and the J gene end by 4 bases; junction bases not matched to a gene: 3. The CDR3 has 16 residues. The CDR3 DNA reads TGTGCCAGCAGCTTACTAGCGGGGGGTATCACCGGGGAGCTGTTTTTT. Protein: CASSLLAGGITGELFF.